This T cell receptor beta chain was identified in a study of blood T cell repertoires in COVID-19. As for the study in general: From the United States, Italy and Spain came samples of acute and convalescent COVID-19.

The CDR3 sequence is 15 residues long. CDR1 is ENHRY and CDR2 is SYGVKD in the germline V gene. V lost 2 bases, J lost 2 bases, and 12 bases lay in between. The method was immunoSEQ multiplex PCR; TCRdb's version includes in-frame clones alone and lacks a portion of them. The sample shows 70,000 to 90,000 clones, around 86% of them seen only once. Sequencing was performed on peripheral blood. The chain combines TRBV10-3 with TRBJ2-5; tentative D call: TRBD2 (5 bases). The clonotype was recovered from a man in his sixties with acute or convalescent COVID-19. CDR3: CAISEPGGPQETQYF. CDR3 DNA sequence: TGTGCCATCAGTGAGCCCGGCGGGCCGCAAGAGACCCAGTACTTC.